These 32 T cell receptor beta chains share one sample of origin, sequenced in a study of a mutant IDH1 vaccine in newly diagnosed glioma. Time point indicated: baseline, week 1 (first vaccination visit). This sample's treatment: pre-vaccination baseline after standard-of-care therapy. Method: immunoSEQ multiplex PCR; TCRdb's copy keeps in-frame clones and lacks some. This table holds 30,000 or so clones, 88% found once. This specimen was PBMCs, taken from a glioma patient treated with radiotherapy, temozolomide or both. The source of these receptors is a woman aged 40 to 55 with glioma.

The chain couples TRBV6-1 to TRBJ2-2; 8 bases fit TRBD1. Germline lookup yields CDR1 MNHNS and CDR2 SASEGT. The CDR3 covers 15 residues. With V trimmed by 6 bases and J by 0 bases, 3 bases remained unmatched. CDR3 sequence (DNA): TGTGCCAGCAGCAAACAGGGGGCGAACACCGGGGAGCTGTTTTTT. This gives the protein CASSKQGANTGELFF.

This chain links TRBV5-1 with TRBJ1-4; TRBD1 is a possible D gene (6 bases). Germline V gene sequence: CDR1 SGHRS, CDR2 YFSETQ. With 5 bases removed from V and 5 bases from J, the gap between germline ends came to 16 bases. This CDR3 spans 15 amino acids. This CDR3 reads CASRWTDAPNEKLFF. As DNA, the CDR3 is TGCGCCAGCAGGTGGACAGACGCCCCCAATGAAAAACTGTTTTTT.

V and J are TRBV6-6 and TRBJ1-4; 7 nucleotides agree with TRBD1. The CDR3 is 14 amino acids. Looked up from germline, CDR1 is MNHNY and CDR2 is SVGAGI (reference sequence). After removal of 6 bases from V and 8 bases from J, the junction contained 9 bases not matched to a gene. CDR3 in amino acids: CASRFPGQNEKLFF. The CDR3 DNA reads TGTGCCAGCAGGTTTCCGGGACAGAACGAAAAACTGTTTTTT.

The chain links TRBV30 to TRBJ2-5, with unresolved D. CDR1 is GTSNPN, CDR2 SVGIG, per germline (reference sequence). CDR3 size: 11 residues. V gave up 1 base and J gave up 2 bases, with 2 bases separating them. Written as DNA, the CDR3 is TGTGCCTGGAGTGCACAAGAGACCCAGTACTTC. Protein product: CAWSAQETQYF.

The CDR3 reads CASSPLAGSSYNEQFF. The DNA of the CDR3 is TGCGCCAGCAGCCCGCTAGCGGGGAGCTCCTACAATGAGCAGTTCTTC. This rearrangement joins TRBV5-1 to TRBJ2-1; TRBD2 matches at 9 bases. The germline V gene encodes CDR1 SGHRS and CDR2 YFSETQ. V was clipped by 4 bases and J by 0 bases; unmatched bases: 5. CDR3 length: 16 residues. Together with reference TRBV5-1 and TRBJ2-1, the CDR3 gives the full variable domain: KAGVTQTPRYLIKTRGQQVTLSCSPISGHRSVSWYQQTPGQGLQFLFEYFSETQRNKGNFPGRFSGRQFSNSRSEMNVSTLELGDSALYLCASSPLAGSSYNEQFFGPGTRLTVL.

This chain connects TRBV19 to TRBJ2-1, with D tentatively TRBD2 (5 bases). This CDR3 has 15 residues. Germline V CDR1 and CDR2: LNHDA, SQIVND (reference sequence). Trimming cost V 3 bases and J 10 bases, with 19 bases left between them. The CDR3 sequence is CASSIRAAPSQEQFF. The CDR3 nucleotides read TGTGCCAGTAGTATTAGAGCGGCTCCCTCCCAAGAGCAGTTCTTC.

The rearrangement uses TRBV5-6 and TRBJ2-1, with D perhaps TRBD2 (6 bases). The germline V gene encodes CDR1 SGHDT and CDR2 YYEEEE. The V end was cut by 4 bases, the J end by 4 bases, with 12 bases between. The CDR3 has 14 residues. In DNA form, the CDR3 reads TGTGCCAGCAGCCTGACCGGGACTTACAATGAGCAGTTCTTC. It yields the protein CASSLTGTYNEQFF.

This sequence joins TRBV6-5 and TRBJ2-1; D not resolved. The germline gives CDR1 MNHEY, CDR2 SVGAGI. CDR3 length: 14 amino acids. The germline V and J ends were trimmed by 8 bases and 5 bases, with 16 bases remaining between them. CDR3 amino acids: CASGTEHFNNEQFF. CDR3 bases: TGTGCCAGCGGCACGGAGCACTTTAACAATGAGCAGTTCTTC.

The chain uses TRBV2 and TRBJ1-5, with 10 bases identical to TRBD1. The CDR3 runs to 16 residues. Trimming removed 5 bases from V and 1 base from J; junction bases left unmatched: 5. Germline V gene lookup returns CDR1 SNHLY and CDR2 FYNNEI. This chain's CDR3 is CASSFPGQGSNQPQHF. CDR3 DNA sequence: TGTGCCAGCAGTTTCCCGGGACAGGGGAGCAATCAGCCCCAGCATTTT.

A word on this clone: One end of the junction varies from germline; a read error may be responsible. The rearrangement uses TRBV30 and TRBJ2-7, with 7 bases identical to TRBD1. Germline assignment: CDR1 GTSNPN and CDR2 SVGIG (reference sequence). The CDR3 extends over 13 amino acids. Here the CDR3 DNA reads TGTGCCTGGAGTTTACGGGACAGTTACGAGCGGTACTTC. Protein product: CAWSLRDSYERYF.

The gene calls are TRBV7-9 and TRBJ1-1; D may be TRBD1 (6 bases). V lost 8 bases and J 1 base, leaving 11 bases between the germline ends. This CDR3 has 13 amino acids. Germline lookup yields CDR1 SEHNR and CDR2 FQNEAQ (reference sequence). CDR3 bases: TGTGCCAGCGGACTAGGGGGGAACACTGAAGCTTTCTTT. Translated: CASGLGGNTEAFF.

The chain carries TRBV5-6 and TRBJ2-1; 7 bases line up with TRBD1. Trimming at V came to 4 bases and at J to 5 bases, leaving 9 bases not matched to a gene. The germline gives CDR1 SGHDT, CDR2 YYEEEE. There are 15 residues in the CDR3. CDR3 sequence (DNA): TGTGCCAGCAGCCTGGGACAGCTCTCAAACAATGAGCAGTTCTTC. Its translation is CASSLGQLSNNEQFF.

The gene calls are TRBV6-1 and TRBJ2-5; D possibly uses TRBD1 or TRBD2 (6 bases each). The length of the CDR3 is 13 residues. Germline CDR1 and CDR2: MNHNS and SASEGT. The V gene lost 10 bases and the J gene lost 5 bases, with 17 bases spanning the gap. CDR3 sequence: CATKEGTSETQYF. The CDR3 nucleotides read TGTGCCACTAAGGAGGGGACATCGGAGACCCAGTACTTC.

V is TRBV6-6 and J is TRBJ2-2; D unclear. Germline-derived CDR1 and CDR2 are MNHNY and SVGAGI (reference sequence). CDR3 length: 14 residues. V lost 6 bases and J 5 bases, leaving 13 bases between the germline ends. The CDR3 region is CASRAQGWTGELFF. The CDR3 bases are TGTGCCAGCAGAGCCCAAGGGTGGACCGGGGAGCTGTTTTTT.

The chain carries TRBV7-2 and TRBJ2-7; D unclear. The CDR3 totals 14 residues. V lost 0 bases to trimming and J lost 0 bases, with 6 bases between them. The germline gives CDR1 SGHTA, CDR2 FQGNSA. The CDR3, as DNA: TGTGCCAGCAGCTTAGCGCGACTCTCCTACGAGCAGTACTTC. Translation: CASSLARLSYEQYF.

This sequence joins TRBV10-3 and TRBJ2-2; no firm D call. From germline, CDR1 is ENHRY and CDR2 SYGVKD. The ends were cut back, 3 bases at V and 5 bases at J, with 7 bases in the middle. This CDR3 has 13 amino acids. The CDR3 bases are TGTGCCATCAGTGACAAGGTGACCGGGGAGCTGTTTTTT. Its protein is CAISDKVTGELFF.

The chain combines TRBV2 with TRBJ1-5, with a possible D match to TRBD1 (6 bases). Germline CDR1 is SNHLY and CDR2 is FYNNEI. The germline V and J ends were trimmed by 5 bases and 5 bases, with 10 bases remaining between them. The CDR3 spans 13 residues. The CDR3 DNA reads as TGTGCCAGCAGTAAACAGGGAGATCAGCCCCAGCATTTT. This codes for CASSKQGDQPQHF.

The gene calls are TRBV7-9 and TRBJ1-6, with D maybe TRBD1 (5 bases). V dropped 5 bases and J dropped 6 bases, with 14 bases sitting between them. Germline lookup yields CDR1 SEHNR and CDR2 FQNEAQ (reference sequence). The CDR3 is 15 residues long. This CDR3 is CASSGDGGFNSPLHF. The CDR3 DNA reads as TGTGCCAGCAGCGGAGATGGGGGTTTTAATTCACCCCTCCACTTT.

The V gene is TRBV4-3, the J gene TRBJ2-7; 8 bases fit TRBD1. With V trimmed by 5 bases and J by 6 bases, 15 bases remained unmatched. The length of the CDR3 is 16 residues. CDR1 and CDR2 (germline): LGHNA, YSLEER. CDR3 DNA sequence: TGCGCCAGCAGCGAAGCCCATGGCGCAGGGACAGGCGAGCAGTACTTC. It translates to CASSEAHGAGTGEQYF.

The genes are TRBV4-2 and TRBJ1-6; unclear D gene. Between the trimmed V and J ends, which lost 3 bases and 10 bases, there was a span of 10 bases. This CDR3 is 13 amino acids long. The V gene's germline CDR1 is LGHNA and CDR2 YNFKEQ. The chain's CDR3 is CASSHGVLSPLHF. The CDR3 bases are TGTGCCAGCAGCCATGGGGTTTTGTCACCCCTCCACTTT.

This clone was counted a few times. The V call is TRBV30, the J call TRBJ2-1; D gene uncertain. Germline V gene lookup returns CDR1 GTSNPN and CDR2 SVGIG (reference sequence). CDR3 length: 15 residues. The V end was cut by 1 base, the J end by 0 bases, with 10 bases between. CDR3 DNA sequence: TGTGCCTGGAGTGACCTCATGAGCTCCTACAATGAGCAGTTCTTC. Encoded protein: CAWSDLMSSYNEQFF.

The chain recombines TRBV25-1 with TRBJ2-7; perhaps TRBD2 as D (6 bases). Germline CDR1 is MGHDK and CDR2 is SYGVNS. The CDR3 extends over 11 amino acids. Trimming pared 6 bases from V and 5 bases from J, leaving 8 bases between. The CDR3 DNA is TGTGCCAGCAGCCGGGGGAACGAGCAGTACTTC. This encodes CASSRGNEQYF.

DNA for the CDR3: TGCGCCAGCAGCCAGGCACTAGCGGGGGGGCCGAACACCGGGGAGCTGTTTTTT. Encoded protein: CASSQALAGGPNTGELFF. V is TRBV4-3 and J is TRBJ2-2, with 13 nucleotides matching TRBD2. The CDR3 extends over 18 amino acids. V gave up 3 bases and J gave up 0 bases; unmatched junction bases: 4. Germline lookup yields CDR1 LGHNA and CDR2 YSLEER.

This sequence joins TRBV4-1 and TRBJ2-7; D possibly matches TRBD1 or TRBD2 (5 bases each). Trimming took off 6 bases at V and 2 bases at J, with 20 bases between the two ends. Germline loops: CDR1 MGHRA, CDR2 YSYEKL. CDR3 length: 16 residues. CDR3 DNA: TGCGCCAGCAGGGGAACACACCGGGACGACCCCTACGAGCAGTACTTC. Its translation is CASRGTHRDDPYEQYF.

CDR3 amino acids: CASSYQAGGAYEQYF. The CDR3 region has the DNA TGTGCCAGCAGTTACCAAGCAGGGGGGGCCTACGAGCAGTACTTC. The chain has TRBV6-5 and TRBJ2-7; D possibly uses TRBD1 or TRBD2 (7 bases each). Germline values: CDR1 MNHEY, CDR2 SVGAGI. With 2 bases removed from V and 2 bases from J, the gap between germline ends came to 13 bases. The CDR3 runs 15 residues.

The gene calls are TRBV5-6 and TRBJ2-2, with TRBD2 as a possible D gene (5 bases). The CDR3 has 14 residues. CDR1 is SGHDT, CDR2 YYEEEE, per germline. V lost 2 bases, J lost 1 base, and 6 bases lay in between. The CDR3 loop is CASSLGGNTGELFF. The CDR3 DNA sequence: TGTGCCAGCAGCTTAGGAGGGAACACCGGGGAGCTGTTTTTT.

The chain carries TRBV2 and TRBJ1-5; a possible D gene is TRBD1 (6 bases). Germline assignment: CDR1 SNHLY and CDR2 FYNNEI. The CDR3 has 16 amino acids. Trimming removed 5 bases at V and 0 bases at J, with 14 bases between. This chain's CDR3 is CASSPWGHLSNQPQHF. In DNA, the CDR3 is TGTGCCAGCAGTCCGTGGGGGCACCTTAGCAATCAGCCCCAGCATTTT.

This clone has just a few counts. The chain is built from TRBV6-6 and TRBJ1-5; D uncertain. This CDR3 contains 13 residues. Germline loops: CDR1 MNHNY, CDR2 SVGAGI (reference sequence). The V end lost 6 bases, the J end lost 7 bases, and 13 bases lay between the germline ends. CDR3 loop: CASSNSRGQPQHF. The CDR3 DNA reads as TGTGCCAGCAGCAACTCCCGGGGACAGCCCCAGCATTTT.

This clone was observed a handful of times. This sequence joins TRBV5-1 and TRBJ1-1; D gene ambiguous. The germline CDR1 and CDR2 sequences are SGHRS and YFSETQ. Trimming removed 3 bases at V and 8 bases at J, with 8 bases between. The CDR3 covers 11 residues. The CDR3 nucleotides read TGCGCCAGCAGCTCCCCGGGGGAAGCTTTCTTT. Amino acid sequence: CASSSPGEAFF.

The rearrangement uses TRBV7-9 and TRBJ1-4; 7 bases align to TRBD1. This CDR3 is built from 15 residues. Germline values: CDR1 SEHNR, CDR2 FQNEAQ (reference sequence). Losses at the gene ends were 3 bases for V and 3 bases for J; bases not matched to a gene: 4. The CDR3 is CASSLGDRANEKLFF. CDR3 coding DNA: TGTGCCAGCAGCTTGGGTGACAGGGCTAATGAAAAACTGTTTTTT.

The chain links TRBV10-3 to TRBJ1-3, with D possibly TRBD1 on 6 matching bases. This CDR3 has 15 amino acids. The germline gives CDR1 ENHRY, CDR2 SYGVKD. V gave up 2 bases and J gave up 4 bases, with 12 bases separating them. Here the CDR3 reads CAISERAGAGNTIYF. The DNA for the CDR3 is TGTGCCATCAGTGAGCGGGCAGGGGCAGGAAACACCATATATTTT.

The rearrangement links TRBV4-3 to TRBJ1-6, with 8 bases matching TRBD1. This CDR3 contains 16 residues. Per the germline V gene, CDR1 is LGHNA and CDR2 is YSLEER. Germline trimming cut 0 bases from V and 7 bases from J; bases unmatched to any gene: 5. The CDR3: CASSQDRTGWNSPLHF. The CDR3 DNA reads TGCGCCAGCAGCCAAGATAGGACAGGGTGGAATTCACCCCTCCACTTT.